Shown below are 6 T cell receptor beta chains from a single sample sequenced in a study of cytomegalovirus exposure and HLA in healthy donors (dated by TCRdb to the late 2010s). Receptor libraries were prepared by the immunoSEQ multiplex PCR assay. For the multiplex PCR, a mixture combining 60 forward primers for TCR Vbeta segments and 13 reverse primers for TCR Jbeta segments was used. In its TCRdb copy, this immuneACCESS table keeps in-frame sequences only and misses some clones. Where compared with another copy, unresolved V genes explain less than half of these, and the others have no known cause. Here the sample has some 76,000 clones; roughly 90% occur a single time. The ten largest clones take up approximately 1.9% of the sample. The sequenced sample consisted of PBMCs. These receptors all stem from a woman younger than 45 in good health and CMV-seronegative.

The rearrangement links TRBV2 to TRBJ1-1, with D possibly TRBD1 on 6 matching bases. Per the germline V gene, CDR1 is SNHLY and CDR2 is FYNNEI. The CDR3 length is 14 residues. The V end was cut by 4 bases, the J end by 0 bases, with 9 bases between. CDR3 region: CASSVGGVNTEAFF. The CDR3 nucleotides read TGTGCCAGCAGTGTAGGGGGGGTGAACACTGAAGCTTTCTTT.

The chain links TRBV6-1 to TRBJ2-7; possibly TRBD1 for D (7 bases). There are 11 residues in the CDR3. Trimming stripped 3 bases from V and 11 bases from J, with 11 bases between. Germline assignment: CDR1 MNHNS and CDR2 SASEGT. CDR3 nucleotides: TGTGCCAGCAGTGATGGCAGGGGGGAGTACTTC. Residues: CASSDGRGEYF.

The chain joins TRBV9 to TRBJ2-3; D gene ambiguous. The CDR3 covers 21 residues. V lost 0 bases, J lost 0 bases, and 26 bases lay in between. Germline V CDR1 and CDR2: SGDLS, YYNGEE. The CDR3 DNA reads as TGTGCCAGCAGCGTAGAAGGCCGGGTTGAGTATAGACGGTCTAGCACAGATACGCAGTATTTT. Translating gives CASSVEGRVEYRRSSTDTQYF. Full variable domain (outside the CDR3, taken from reference TRBV9 and TRBJ2-3): DSGVTQTPKHLITATGQRVTLRCSPRSGDLSVYWYQQSLDQGLQFLIQYYNGEERAKGNILERFSAQQFPDLHSELNLSSLELGDSALYFCASSVEGRVEYRRSSTDTQYFGPGTRLTVL.

The chain couples TRBV28 to TRBJ1-2, with 8 bases aligning to TRBD1. CDR1 is MDHEN and CDR2 is SYDVKM in the germline V gene. J lost 5 bases, V lost 3 bases, and 5 bases had no gene match. The CDR3 sequence is 14 residues long. In DNA, the CDR3 is TGTGCCAGCAGTTTGGCAGGGGGCAGGTATGGCTACACCTTC. This codes for CASSLAGGRYGYTF.

A few counts support this clone. The chain has TRBV11-3 and TRBJ2-7, with 7 bases that match TRBD1. The length of the CDR3 is 15 residues. Losses at the gene ends were 1 base for V and 2 bases for J; bases not matched to a gene: 5. Looked up from germline, CDR1 is SGHNT and CDR2 is YENEEA. The CDR3, as DNA: TGTGCCAGCAGCTTAGGTGGGACAGTGGCCTACGAGCAGTACTTC. This sequence encodes CASSLGGTVAYEQYF.

CDR3 sequence: CASSSGRGKNIQYF. The CDR3 nucleotides read TGTGCCAGCAGTAGCGGGAGGGGCAAAAACATTCAGTACTTC. This chain links TRBV28 with TRBJ2-4; 10 nucleotides align to TRBD2. Germline V gene sequence: CDR1 MDHEN, CDR2 SYDVKM. V shed 5 bases and J 3 bases; nucleotides not matched to a gene: 1. The CDR3 sequence is 14 residues long.